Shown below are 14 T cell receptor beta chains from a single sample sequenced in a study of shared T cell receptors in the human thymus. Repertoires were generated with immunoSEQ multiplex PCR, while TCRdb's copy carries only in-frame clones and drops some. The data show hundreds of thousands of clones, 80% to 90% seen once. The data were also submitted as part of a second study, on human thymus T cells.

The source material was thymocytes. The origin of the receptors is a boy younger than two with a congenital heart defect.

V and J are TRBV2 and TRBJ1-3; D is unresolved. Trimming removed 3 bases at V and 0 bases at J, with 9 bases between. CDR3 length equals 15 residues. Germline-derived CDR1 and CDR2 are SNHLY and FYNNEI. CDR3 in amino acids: CASSDPLYSGNTIYF. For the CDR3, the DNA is TGTGCCAGCAGTGACCCTCTTTACTCTGGAAACACCATATATTTT.

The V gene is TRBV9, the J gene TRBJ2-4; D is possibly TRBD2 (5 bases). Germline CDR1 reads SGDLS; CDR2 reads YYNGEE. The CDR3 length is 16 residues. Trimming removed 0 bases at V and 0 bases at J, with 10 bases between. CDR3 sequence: CASSVERGGAKNIQYF. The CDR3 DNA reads TGTGCCAGCAGCGTAGAGAGAGGAGGAGCCAAAAACATTCAGTACTTC.

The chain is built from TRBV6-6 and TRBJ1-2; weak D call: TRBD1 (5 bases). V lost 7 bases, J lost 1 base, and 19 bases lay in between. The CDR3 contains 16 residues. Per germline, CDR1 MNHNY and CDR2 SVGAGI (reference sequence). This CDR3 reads CASMYFQGLGNYGYTF. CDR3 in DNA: TGTGCCAGCATGTATTTTCAGGGTCTTGGTAACTATGGCTACACCTTC.

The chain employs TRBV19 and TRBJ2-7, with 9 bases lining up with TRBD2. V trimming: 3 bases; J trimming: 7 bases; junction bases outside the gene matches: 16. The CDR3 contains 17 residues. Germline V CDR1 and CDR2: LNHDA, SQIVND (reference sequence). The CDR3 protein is CASSIEQSGRPRGEQYF. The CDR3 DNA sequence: TGTGCCAGTAGTATCGAGCAGAGCGGGAGGCCTCGGGGGGAGCAGTACTTC.

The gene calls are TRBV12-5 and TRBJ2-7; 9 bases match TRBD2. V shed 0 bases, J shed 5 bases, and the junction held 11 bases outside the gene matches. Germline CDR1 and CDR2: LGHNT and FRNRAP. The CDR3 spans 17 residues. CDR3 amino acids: CASGLVQEVAGDNEQYF. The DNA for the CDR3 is TGTGCTAGTGGTTTGGTACAGGAGGTAGCGGGAGATAACGAGCAGTACTTC. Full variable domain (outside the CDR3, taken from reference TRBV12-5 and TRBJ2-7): DARVTQTPRHKVTEMGQEVTMRCQPILGHNTVFWYRQTMMQGLELLAYFRNRAPLDDSGMPKDRFSAEMPDATLATLKIQPSEPRDSAVYFCASGLVQEVAGDNEQYFGPGTRLTVT.

The CDR3 sequence: CASSQEGRKGKNTIYF. CDR3 DNA sequence: TGTGCCAGCAGCCAAGAGGGGAGAAAGGGCAAGAACACCATATATTTT. The genes are TRBV14 and TRBJ1-3; D is undetermined. Trimming took off 0 bases at V and 7 bases at J, with 16 bases between the two ends. The germline CDR1 and CDR2 sequences are SGHDN and FVKESK. CDR3 length equals 16 residues.

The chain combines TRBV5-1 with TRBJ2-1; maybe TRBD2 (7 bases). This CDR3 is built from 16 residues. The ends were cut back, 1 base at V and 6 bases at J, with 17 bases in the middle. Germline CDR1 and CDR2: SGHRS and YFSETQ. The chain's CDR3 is CASSLLGGRPSNEQFF. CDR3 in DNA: TGCGCCAGCAGCTTGTTGGGGGGGCGCCCTTCCAATGAGCAGTTCTTC.

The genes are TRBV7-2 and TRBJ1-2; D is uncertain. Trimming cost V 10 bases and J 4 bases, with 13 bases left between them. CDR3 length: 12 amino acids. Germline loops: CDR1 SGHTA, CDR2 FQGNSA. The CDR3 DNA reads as TGTGCCACTGGGCCCGCAGTCTATGGCTACACCTTC. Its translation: CATGPAVYGYTF.

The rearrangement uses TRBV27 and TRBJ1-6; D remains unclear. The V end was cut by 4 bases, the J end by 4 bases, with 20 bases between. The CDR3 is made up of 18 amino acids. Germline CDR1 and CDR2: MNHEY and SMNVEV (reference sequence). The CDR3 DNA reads TGTGCCAGCAGTTCAAAAGTGCCGGGAACGAATTATAATTCACCCCTCCACTTT. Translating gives CASSSKVPGTNYNSPLHF.

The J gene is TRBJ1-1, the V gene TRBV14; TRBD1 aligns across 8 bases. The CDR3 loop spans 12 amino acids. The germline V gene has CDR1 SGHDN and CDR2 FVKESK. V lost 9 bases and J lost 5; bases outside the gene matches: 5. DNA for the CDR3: TGTGCCAGTTCTCAGGGGGCGACTGAAGCTTTCTTT. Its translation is CASSQGATEAFF.

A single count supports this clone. The CDR3: CSVDGGDRDLYEQYF. CDR3 DNA sequence: TGCAGCGTTGATGGGGGGGACAGGGATCTTTACGAGCAGTACTTC. V gene TRBV29-1 combines with J gene TRBJ2-7, with 9 bases lining up with TRBD1. Germline V lookup: CDR1 SQVTM, CDR2 ANQGSEA. Trimming cost V 3 bases and J 4 bases; bases outside gene matches: 10. The CDR3 consists of 15 residues.

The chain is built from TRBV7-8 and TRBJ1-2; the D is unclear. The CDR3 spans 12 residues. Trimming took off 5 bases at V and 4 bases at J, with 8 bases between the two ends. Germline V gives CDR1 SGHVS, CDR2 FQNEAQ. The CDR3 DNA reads TGTGCCAGCAGCCTAAGTCTCTATGGCTACACCTTC. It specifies CASSLSLYGYTF.

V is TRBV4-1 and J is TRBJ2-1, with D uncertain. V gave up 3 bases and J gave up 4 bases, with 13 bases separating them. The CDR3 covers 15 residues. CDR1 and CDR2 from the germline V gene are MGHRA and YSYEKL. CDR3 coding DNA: TGCGCCAGCAGCCATCCTGAGTCTTTTTACAATGAGCAGTTCTTC. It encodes CASSHPESFYNEQFF.

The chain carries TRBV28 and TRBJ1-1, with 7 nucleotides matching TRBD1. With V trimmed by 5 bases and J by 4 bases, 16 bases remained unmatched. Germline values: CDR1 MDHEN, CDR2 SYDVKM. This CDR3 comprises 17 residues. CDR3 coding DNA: TGTGCCAGCAGTCTCCGACAGGGCCGTCCCTACCCCACTGAAGCTTTCTTT. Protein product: CASSLRQGRPYPTEAFF.